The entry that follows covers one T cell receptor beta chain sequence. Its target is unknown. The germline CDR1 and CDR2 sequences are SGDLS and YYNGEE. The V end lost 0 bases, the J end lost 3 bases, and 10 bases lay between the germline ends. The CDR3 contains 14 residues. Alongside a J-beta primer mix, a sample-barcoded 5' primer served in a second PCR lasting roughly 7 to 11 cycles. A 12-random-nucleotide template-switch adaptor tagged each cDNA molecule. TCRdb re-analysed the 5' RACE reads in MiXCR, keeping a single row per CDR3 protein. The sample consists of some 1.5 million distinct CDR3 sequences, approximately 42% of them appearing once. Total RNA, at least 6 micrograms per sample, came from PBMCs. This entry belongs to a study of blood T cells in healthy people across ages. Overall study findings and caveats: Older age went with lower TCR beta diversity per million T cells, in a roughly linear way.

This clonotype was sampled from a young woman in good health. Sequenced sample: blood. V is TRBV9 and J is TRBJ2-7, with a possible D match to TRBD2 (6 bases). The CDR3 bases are TGTGCCAGCAGCGTAGGGGGGGAAGGCTACGAGCAGTACTTC. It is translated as CASSVGGEGYEQYF.